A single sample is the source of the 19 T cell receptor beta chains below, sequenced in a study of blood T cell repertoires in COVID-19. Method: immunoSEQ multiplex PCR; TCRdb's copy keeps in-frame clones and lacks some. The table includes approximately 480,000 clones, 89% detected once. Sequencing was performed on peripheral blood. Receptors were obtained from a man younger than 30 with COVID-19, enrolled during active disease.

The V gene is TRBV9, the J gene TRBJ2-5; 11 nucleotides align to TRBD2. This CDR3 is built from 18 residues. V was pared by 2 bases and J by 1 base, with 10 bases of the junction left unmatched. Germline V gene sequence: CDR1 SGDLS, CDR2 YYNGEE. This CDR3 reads CASSVAISGTSGQETQYF. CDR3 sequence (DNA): TGTGCCAGCAGCGTGGCGATTTCCGGGACTAGCGGCCAAGAGACCCAGTACTTC. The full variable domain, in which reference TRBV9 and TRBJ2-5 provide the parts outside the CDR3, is DSGVTQTPKHLITATGQRVTLRCSPRSGDLSVYWYQQSLDQGLQFLIQYYNGEERAKGNILERFSAQQFPDLHSELNLSSLELGDSALYFCASSVAISGTSGQETQYFGPGTRLLVL.

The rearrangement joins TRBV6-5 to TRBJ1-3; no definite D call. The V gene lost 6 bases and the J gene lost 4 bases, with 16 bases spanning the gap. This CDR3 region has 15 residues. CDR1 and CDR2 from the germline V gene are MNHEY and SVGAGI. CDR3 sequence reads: CASSRNGLFGNTIYF. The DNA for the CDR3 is TGTGCCAGCAGCCGAAATGGACTTTTCGGAAACACCATATATTTT.

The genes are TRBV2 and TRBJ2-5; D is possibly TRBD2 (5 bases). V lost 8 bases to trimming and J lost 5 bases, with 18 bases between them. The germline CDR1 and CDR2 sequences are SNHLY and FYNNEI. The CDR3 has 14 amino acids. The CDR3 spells CASVEGGFRETQYF. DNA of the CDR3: TGTGCCAGCGTCGAAGGAGGTTTTCGGGAGACCCAGTACTTC. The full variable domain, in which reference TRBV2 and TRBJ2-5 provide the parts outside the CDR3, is EPEVTQTPSHQVTQMGQEVILRCVPISNHLYFYWYRQILGQKVEFLVSFYNNEISEKSEIFDDQFSVERPDGSNFTLKIRSTKLEDSAMYFCASVEGGFRETQYFGPGTRLLVL.

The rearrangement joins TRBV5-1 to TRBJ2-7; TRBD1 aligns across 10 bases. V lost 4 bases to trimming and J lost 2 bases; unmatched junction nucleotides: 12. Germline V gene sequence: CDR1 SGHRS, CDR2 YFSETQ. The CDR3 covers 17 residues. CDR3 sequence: CASSVVSGTGDAYEQYF. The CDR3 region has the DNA TGCGCCAGCAGCGTAGTTTCCGGGACAGGGGACGCCTACGAGCAGTACTTC.

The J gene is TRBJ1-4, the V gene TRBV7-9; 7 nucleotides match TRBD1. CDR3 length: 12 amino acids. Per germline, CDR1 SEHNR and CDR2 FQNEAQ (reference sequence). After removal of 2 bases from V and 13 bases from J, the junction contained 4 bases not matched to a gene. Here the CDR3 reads CASSLTNRGLFF. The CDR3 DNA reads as TGTGCCAGCAGCTTAACAAACAGGGGACTGTTTTTT. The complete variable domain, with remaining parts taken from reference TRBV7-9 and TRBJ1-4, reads DTGVSQNPRHKITKRGQNVTFRCDPISEHNRLYWYRQTLGQGPEFLTYFQNEAQLEKSRLLSDRFSAERPKGSFSTLEIQRTEQGDSAMYLCASSLTNRGLFFGSGTQLSVL.

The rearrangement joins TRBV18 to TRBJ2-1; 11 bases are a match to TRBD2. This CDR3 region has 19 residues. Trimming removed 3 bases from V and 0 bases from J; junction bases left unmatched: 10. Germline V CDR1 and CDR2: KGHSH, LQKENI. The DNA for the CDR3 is TGTGCCAGCTCACCTTGGGCTAGCGGGGGGCAGAGCTCCTACAATGAGCAGTTCTTC. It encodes CASSPWASGGQSSYNEQFF.

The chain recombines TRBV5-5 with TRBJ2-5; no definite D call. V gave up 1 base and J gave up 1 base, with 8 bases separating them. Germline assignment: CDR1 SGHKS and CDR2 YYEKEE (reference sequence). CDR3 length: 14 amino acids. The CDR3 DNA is TGTGCCAGCAGCTTGCGTGCAGGCCAAGAGACCCAGTACTTC. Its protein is CASSLRAGQETQYF.

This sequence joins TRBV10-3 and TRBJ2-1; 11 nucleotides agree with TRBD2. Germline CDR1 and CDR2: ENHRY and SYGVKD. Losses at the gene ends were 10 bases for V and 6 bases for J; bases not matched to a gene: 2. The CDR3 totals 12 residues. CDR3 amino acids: CATSGGTNEQFF. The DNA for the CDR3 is TGTGCCACTAGCGGGGGGACCAATGAGCAGTTCTTC.

The CDR3 loop is CASSDTTGNQETQYF. In DNA, the CDR3 is TGTGCCAGCAGCGATACCACAGGGAACCAAGAGACCCAGTACTTC. The chain carries TRBV11-3 and TRBJ2-5; possibly TRBD1 for D (6 bases). Germline-derived CDR1 and CDR2 are SGHNT and YENEEA. The CDR3 is made up of 15 amino acids. V was pared by 5 bases and J by 0 bases, with 13 bases between.

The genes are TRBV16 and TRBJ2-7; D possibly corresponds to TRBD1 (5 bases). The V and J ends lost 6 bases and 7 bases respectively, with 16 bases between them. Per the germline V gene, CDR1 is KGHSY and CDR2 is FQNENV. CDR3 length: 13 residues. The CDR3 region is CASSWQGSGEQYF. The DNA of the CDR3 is TGTGCCAGCAGTTGGCAGGGATCGGGTGAGCAGTACTTC.

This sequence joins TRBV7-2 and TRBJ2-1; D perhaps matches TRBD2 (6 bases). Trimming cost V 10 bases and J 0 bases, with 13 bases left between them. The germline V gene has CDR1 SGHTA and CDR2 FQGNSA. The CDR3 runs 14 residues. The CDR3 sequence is CATSRGSSYNEQFF. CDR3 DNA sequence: TGTGCCACGTCCCGGGGGAGCTCCTACAATGAGCAGTTCTTC. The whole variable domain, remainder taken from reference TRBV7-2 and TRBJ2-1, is GAGVSQSPSNKVTEKGKDVELRCDPISGHTALYWYRQSLGQGLEFLIYFQGNSAPDKSGLPSDRFSAERTGGSVSTLTIQRTQQEDSAVYLCATSRGSSYNEQFFGPGTRLTVL.

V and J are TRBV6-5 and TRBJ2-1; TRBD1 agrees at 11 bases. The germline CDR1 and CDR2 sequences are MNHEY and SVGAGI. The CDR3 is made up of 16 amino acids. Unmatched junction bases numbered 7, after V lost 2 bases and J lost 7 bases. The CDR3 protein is CASSYILGQGVNEQFF. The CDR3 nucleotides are TGTGCCAGCAGTTACATTCTGGGACAGGGGGTGAATGAGCAGTTCTTC.

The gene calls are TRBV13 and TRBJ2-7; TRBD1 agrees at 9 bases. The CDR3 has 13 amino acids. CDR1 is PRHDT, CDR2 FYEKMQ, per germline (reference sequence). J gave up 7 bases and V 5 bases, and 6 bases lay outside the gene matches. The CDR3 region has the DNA TGTGCCAGCAGCACAGGGGGCACGGGTGAGCAGTACTTC. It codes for CASSTGGTGEQYF.

The CDR3 is CASSGLAGGEQYF. CDR3 DNA: TGTGCCAGCAGCGGACTAGCGGGAGGTGAGCAGTACTTC. The chain couples TRBV5-4 to TRBJ2-7, with TRBD2 matching 14 bases. The J segment lost 7 bases and the V segment lost 4 bases, leaving 1 base of the junction unmatched. In germline, CDR1 is SGHNT, CDR2 YYREEE (reference sequence). The CDR3 contains 13 residues. The full variable domain, with the rest looked up from reference TRBV5-4 and TRBJ2-7, is ETGVTQSPTHLIKTRGQQVTLRCSSQSGHNTVSWYQQALGQGPQFIFQYYREEENGRGNFPPRFSGLQFPNYSSELNVNALELDDSALYLCASSGLAGGEQYFGPGTRLTVT.

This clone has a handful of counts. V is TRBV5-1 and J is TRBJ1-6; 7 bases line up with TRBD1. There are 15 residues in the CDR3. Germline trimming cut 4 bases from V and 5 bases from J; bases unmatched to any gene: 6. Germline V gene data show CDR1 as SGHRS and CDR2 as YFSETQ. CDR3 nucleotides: TGCGCCAGCAGCCCGGGGACAGTTAATAATTCACCCCTCCACTTT. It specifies CASSPGTVNNSPLHF.

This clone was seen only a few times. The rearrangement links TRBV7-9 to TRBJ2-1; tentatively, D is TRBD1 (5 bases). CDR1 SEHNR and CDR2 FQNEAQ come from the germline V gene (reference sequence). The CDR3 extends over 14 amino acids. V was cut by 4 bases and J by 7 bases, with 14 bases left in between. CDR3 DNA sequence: TGTGCCAGCAGCTACAGGAATCTACAGAATGAGCAGTTCTTC. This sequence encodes CASSYRNLQNEQFF.

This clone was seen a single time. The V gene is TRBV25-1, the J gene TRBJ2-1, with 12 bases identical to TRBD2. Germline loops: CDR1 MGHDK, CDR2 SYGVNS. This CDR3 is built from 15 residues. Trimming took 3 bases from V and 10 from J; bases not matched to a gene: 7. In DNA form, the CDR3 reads TGTGCCAGCAGTGACCCGGGACTAGCGGGCCGAGAGCAGTTCTTC. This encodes CASSDPGLAGREQFF. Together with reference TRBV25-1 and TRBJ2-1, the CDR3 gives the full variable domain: EADIYQTPRYLVIGTGKKITLECSQTMGHDKMYWYQQDPGMELHLIHYSYGVNSTEKGDLSSESTVSRIRTEHFPLTLESARPSHTSQYLCASSDPGLAGREQFFGPGTRLTVL.

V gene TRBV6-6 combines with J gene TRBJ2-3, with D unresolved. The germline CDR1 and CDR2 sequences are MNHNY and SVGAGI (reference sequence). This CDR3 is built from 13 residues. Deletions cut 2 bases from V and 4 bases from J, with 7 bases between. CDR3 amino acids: CASSYPNSDTQYF. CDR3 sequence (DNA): TGTGCCAGCAGTTACCCGAACTCAGATACGCAGTATTTT.

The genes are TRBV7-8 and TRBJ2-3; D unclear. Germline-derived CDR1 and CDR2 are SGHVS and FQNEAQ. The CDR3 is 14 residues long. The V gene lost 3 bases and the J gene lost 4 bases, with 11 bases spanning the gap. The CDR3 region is CASSFRRRSDTQYF. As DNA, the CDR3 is TGTGCCAGCAGCTTTAGGAGAAGATCAGATACGCAGTATTTT.